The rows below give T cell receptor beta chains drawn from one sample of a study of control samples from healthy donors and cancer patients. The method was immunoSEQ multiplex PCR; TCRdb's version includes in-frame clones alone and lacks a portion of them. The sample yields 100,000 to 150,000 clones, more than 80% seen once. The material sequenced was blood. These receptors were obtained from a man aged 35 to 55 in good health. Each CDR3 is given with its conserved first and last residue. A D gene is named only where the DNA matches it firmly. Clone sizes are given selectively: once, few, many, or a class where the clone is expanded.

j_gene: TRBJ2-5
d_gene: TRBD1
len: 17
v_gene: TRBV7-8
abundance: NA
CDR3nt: TGTGCCAGCACTTCTGAATGGAATCCGGGACAGCAAGAGACCCAGTACTTC
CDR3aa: CASTSEWNPGQQETQYF

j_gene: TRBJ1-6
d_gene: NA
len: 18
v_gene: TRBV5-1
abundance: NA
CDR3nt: TGCGCCAGCAGCTTGAGGGCAGCGCTCACCACTTATAATTCACCCCTCCACTTT
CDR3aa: CASSLRAALTTYNSPLHF

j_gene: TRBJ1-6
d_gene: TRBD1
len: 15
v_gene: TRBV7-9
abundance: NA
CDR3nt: TGTGCCAGCAGCTCCGGGGACAGCAATAATTCACCCCTCCACTTT
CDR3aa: CASSSGDSNNSPLHF

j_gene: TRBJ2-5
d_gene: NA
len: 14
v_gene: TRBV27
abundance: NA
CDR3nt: TGTGCCAGCCGCCTCGGTGGGGGCTTAGAGACCCAGTACTTC
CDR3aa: CASRLGGGLETQYF

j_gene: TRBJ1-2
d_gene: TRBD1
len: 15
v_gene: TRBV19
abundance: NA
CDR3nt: TGTGCCAGTAGAAGGACCGGGACAGGGGGCCTCGGCTACACCTTC
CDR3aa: CASRRTGTGGLGYTF

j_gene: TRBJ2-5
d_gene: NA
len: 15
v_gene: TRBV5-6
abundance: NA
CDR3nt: TGTGCCAGCAGCTTGGGGGGGTTTAGCCGGGAGACCCAGTACTTC
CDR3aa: CASSLGGFSRETQYF

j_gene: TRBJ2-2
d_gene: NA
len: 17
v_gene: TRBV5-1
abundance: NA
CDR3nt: TGCGCCAGCAGCTTGCGTAGAGAGGGGTCGTACACCGGGGAGCTGTTTTTT
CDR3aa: CASSLRREGSYTGELFF

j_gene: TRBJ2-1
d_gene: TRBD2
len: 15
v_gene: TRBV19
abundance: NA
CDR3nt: TGTGCCAGTAGCCTCAGCGGGGGGGCCGTGAATGAGCAGTTCTTC
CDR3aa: CASSLSGGAVNEQFF

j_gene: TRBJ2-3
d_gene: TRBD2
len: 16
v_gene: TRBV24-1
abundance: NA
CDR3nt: TGTGCCACCAGTGGATATAGCGGGGGGGGCACAGATACGCAGTATTTT
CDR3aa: CATSGYSGGGTDTQYF

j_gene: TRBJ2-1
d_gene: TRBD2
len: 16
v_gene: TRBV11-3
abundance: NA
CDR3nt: TGTGCCAGCAGCTCTACCACACTAGCGCTCTACAATGAGCAGTTCTTC
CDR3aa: CASSSTTLALYNEQFF

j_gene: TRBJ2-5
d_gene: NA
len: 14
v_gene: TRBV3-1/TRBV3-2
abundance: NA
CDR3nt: TGTGCCAGCAGCCAAGATCCTGCCTCCAAGACCCAGTACTTC
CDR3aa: CASSQDPASKTQYF

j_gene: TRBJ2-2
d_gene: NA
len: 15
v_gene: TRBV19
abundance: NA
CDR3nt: TGTGCCAGTAGTGGCGGACAGATTAACCGGGTCGAGCTGTTTTTT
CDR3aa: CASSGGQINRVELFF

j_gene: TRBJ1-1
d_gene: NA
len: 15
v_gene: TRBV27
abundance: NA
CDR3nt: TGTGCCAGCAGTTTATTTCGGCTGCCGAACACTGAAGCTTTCTTT
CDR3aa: CASSLFRLPNTEAFF

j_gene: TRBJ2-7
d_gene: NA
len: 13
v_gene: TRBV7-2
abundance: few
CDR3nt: TGTGCCAGCAGCTCAATCCAGGACGGCAGTACGTACTTC
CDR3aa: CASSSIQDGSTYF

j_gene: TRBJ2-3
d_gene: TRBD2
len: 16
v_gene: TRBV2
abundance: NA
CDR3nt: TGTGCCAGCAGGGGGACTAGCGGGCGAAACACAGATACGCAGTATTTT
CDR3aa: CASRGTSGRNTDTQYF

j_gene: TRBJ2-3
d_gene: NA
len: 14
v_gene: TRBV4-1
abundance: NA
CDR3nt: TGCGCCAGCAGCCAAGAAGGGAGGTCGGATACGCAGTATTTT
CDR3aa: CASSQEGRSDTQYF

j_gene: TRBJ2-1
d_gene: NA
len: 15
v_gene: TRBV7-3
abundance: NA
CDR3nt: TGTGCCAGCAGCTTGCAGGGGGGTACCTACAATGAGCAGTTCTTC
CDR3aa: CASSLQGGTYNEQFF

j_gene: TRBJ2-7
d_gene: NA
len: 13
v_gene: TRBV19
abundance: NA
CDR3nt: TGTGCCAGTAGTATCCCTGGAGTACGGGAGCAGTACTTC
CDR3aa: CASSIPGVREQYF

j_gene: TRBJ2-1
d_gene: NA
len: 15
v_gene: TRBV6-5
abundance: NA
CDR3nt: TGTGCCAGCATCCCAAGGGGGGTATCCTACAATGAGCAGTTCTTC
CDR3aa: CASIPRGVSYNEQFF

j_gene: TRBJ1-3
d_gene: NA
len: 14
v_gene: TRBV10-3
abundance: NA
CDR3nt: TGTGCCATCAGGGCCGGGCCCGAGGGCAACACCATATATTTT
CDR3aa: CAIRAGPEGNTIYF

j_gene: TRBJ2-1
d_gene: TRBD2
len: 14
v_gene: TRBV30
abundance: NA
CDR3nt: TGTGGGTCGGCTAGCGGGGGGGTTCTTCATGAGCAGTTCTTC
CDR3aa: CGSASGGVLHEQFF

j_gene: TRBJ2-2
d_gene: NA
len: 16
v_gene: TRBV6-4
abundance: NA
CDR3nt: TGTGCCAGCAGTGACTCGGGAGGCAGGGGCGTCGGGGAGCTGTTTTTT
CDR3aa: CASSDSGGRGVGELFF

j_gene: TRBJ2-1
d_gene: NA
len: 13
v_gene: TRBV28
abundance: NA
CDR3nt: TGTGCCAGCAGTGTAGGGTTGGATAATGAGCAGTTCTTC
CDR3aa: CASSVGLDNEQFF

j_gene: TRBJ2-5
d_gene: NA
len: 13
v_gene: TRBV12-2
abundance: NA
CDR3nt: TGTGCAAGTCGCACAGGACTACAAGAGACCCAGTACTTC
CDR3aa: CASRTGLQETQYF

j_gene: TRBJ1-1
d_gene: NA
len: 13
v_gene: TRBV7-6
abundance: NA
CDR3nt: TGTGCCAGCAGCTGGGACGAAATGGCTGAAGCTTTCTTT
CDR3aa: CASSWDEMAEAFF

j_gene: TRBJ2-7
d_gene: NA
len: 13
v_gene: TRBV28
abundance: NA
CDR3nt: TGTGCCAGCAGTTCTTCCCGGTTCGACGAGCAGTACTTC
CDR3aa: CASSSSRFDEQYF

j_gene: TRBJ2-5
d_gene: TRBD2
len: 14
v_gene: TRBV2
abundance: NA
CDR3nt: TGTGCCAGCAGTGTGGTAGCGGGGGGGGAGACCCAGTACTTC
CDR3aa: CASSVVAGGETQYF

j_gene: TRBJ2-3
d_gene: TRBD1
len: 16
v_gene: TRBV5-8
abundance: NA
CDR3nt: TGTGCCAGCAGCTTGGGCGACAGGGGGCCCTCGGGTACGCAGTATTTT
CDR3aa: CASSLGDRGPSGTQYF

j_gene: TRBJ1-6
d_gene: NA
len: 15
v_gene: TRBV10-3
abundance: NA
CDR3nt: TGTGCCATCAGTGAGTCGGGCAGGGATTATTCACCCCTCCACTTT
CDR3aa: CAISESGRDYSPLHF

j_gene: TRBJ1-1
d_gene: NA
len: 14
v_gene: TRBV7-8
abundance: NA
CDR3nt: TGTGCCAGCAGCTTTCTACCGGGGAACACTGAAGCTTTCTTT
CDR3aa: CASSFLPGNTEAFF

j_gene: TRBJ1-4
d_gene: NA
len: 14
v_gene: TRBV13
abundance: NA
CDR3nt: TGTGCCAGCAGCCTGGGGGGGACTAATGAAAAACTGTTTTTT
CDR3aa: CASSLGGTNEKLFF

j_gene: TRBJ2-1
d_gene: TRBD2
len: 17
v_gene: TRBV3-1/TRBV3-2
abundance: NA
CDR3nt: TGTGCCAGCAGCCAAGACGGAGGACTAGCGGGGGGGCGCGAGCAGTTCTTC
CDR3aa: CASSQDGGLAGGREQFF

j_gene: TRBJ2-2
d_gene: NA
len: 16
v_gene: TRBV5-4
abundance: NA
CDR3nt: TGTGCCAGCAGCTTCTTGGCTAGGCAGAACACCGGGGAGCTGTTTTTT
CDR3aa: CASSFLARQNTGELFF

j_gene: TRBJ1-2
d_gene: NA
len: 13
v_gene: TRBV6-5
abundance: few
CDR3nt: TGTGCCAGCAGTACAGAACGAAACTATGGCTACACCTTC
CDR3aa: CASSTERNYGYTF

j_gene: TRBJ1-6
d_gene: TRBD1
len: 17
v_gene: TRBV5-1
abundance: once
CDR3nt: TGCGCCAGCAGCCCGGGGACAGACCATTTCTATAATTCACCCCTCCACTTT
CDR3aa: CASSPGTDHFYNSPLHF

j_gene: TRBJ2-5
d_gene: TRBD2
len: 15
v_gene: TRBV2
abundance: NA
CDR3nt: TGTGCCAGCAGCATAGCGGGTAATAACCAAGAGACCCAGTACTTC
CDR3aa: CASSIAGNNQETQYF

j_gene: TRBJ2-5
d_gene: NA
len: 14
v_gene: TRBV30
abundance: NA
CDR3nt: TGTGCCTCCGGTGGATGGGGTTTGTGGGAGACCCAGTACTTC
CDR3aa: CASGGWGLWETQYF

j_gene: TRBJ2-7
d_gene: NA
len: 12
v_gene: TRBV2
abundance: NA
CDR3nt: TGTGCCAGCAGTGGGGGCTCCTACGAGCAGTACTTC
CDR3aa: CASSGGSYEQYF

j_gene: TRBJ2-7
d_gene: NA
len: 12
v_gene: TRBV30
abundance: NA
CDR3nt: TGTGCCTGGGCCGGACGGAACTACGAGCAGTACTTC
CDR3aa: CAWAGRNYEQYF

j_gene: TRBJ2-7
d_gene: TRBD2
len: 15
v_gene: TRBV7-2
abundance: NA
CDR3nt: TGTGCCAGCAGCTTAGTTGAGGGAGGGTTTAGGGAGCAGTACTTC
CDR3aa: CASSLVEGGFREQYF

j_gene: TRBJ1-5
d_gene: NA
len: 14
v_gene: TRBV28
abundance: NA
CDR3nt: TGTGCCAGCAGTCCTCCGGGGACGAATCAGCCCCAGCATTTT
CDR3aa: CASSPPGTNQPQHF

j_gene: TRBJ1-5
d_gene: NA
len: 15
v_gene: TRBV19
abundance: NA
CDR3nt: TGTGCCAGTACGCCGGTGACAGGCAGCAATCAGCCCCAGCATTTT
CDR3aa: CASTPVTGSNQPQHF

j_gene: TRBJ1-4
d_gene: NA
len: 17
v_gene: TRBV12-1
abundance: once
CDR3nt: TGTGCCAGCAGCTCCCGACAGGGTTCATTCGCTAATGAAAAACTGTTTTTT
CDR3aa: CASSSRQGSFANEKLFF

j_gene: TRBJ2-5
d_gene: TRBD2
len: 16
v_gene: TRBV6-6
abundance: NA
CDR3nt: TGTGCCAGCAGTACCCCGGCGCGGGGGGGCGGGGAGACCCAGTACTTC
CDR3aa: CASSTPARGGGETQYF

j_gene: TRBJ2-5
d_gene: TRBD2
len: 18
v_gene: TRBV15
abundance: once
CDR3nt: TGTGCCACCAGCAGAGGATGGGGTGAAGGGACTAGGGGAGAGACCCAGTACTTC
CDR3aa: CATSRGWGEGTRGETQYF

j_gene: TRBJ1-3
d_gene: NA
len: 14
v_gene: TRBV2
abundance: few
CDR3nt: TGTGCCAGCAGAGCGACAGACTCTGGAAACACCATATATTTT
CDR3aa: CASRATDSGNTIYF

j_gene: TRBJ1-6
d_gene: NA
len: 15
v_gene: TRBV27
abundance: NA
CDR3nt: TGTGCCAGCAGACCACGGGGGGCTCCAAATTCACCCCTCCACTTT
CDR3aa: CASRPRGAPNSPLHF

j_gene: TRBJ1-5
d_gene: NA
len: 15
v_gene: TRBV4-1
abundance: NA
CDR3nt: TGCGCCAGCAGCCCCGAGGGGAATAGCAATCAGCCCCAGCATTTT
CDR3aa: CASSPEGNSNQPQHF

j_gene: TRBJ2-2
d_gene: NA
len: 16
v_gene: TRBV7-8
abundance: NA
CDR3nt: TGTGCCAGCAGCTTAGCTAGGGTATGGAACACCGGGGAGCTGTTTTTT
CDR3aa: CASSLARVWNTGELFF

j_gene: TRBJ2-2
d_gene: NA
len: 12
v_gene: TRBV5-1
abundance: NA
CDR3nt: TGCGCCAGCAGCTTGGGGCCCGGGGAGCTGTTTTTT
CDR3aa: CASSLGPGELFF

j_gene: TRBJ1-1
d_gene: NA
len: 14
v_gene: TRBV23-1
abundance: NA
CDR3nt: TGCGCCAGCACCAAACCGGCAGCGAACACTGAAGCTTTCTTT
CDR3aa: CASTKPAANTEAFF

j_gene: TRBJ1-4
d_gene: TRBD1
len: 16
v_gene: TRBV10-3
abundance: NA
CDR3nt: TGTGCCATCAGTGAGGGGCGACAGGGGCCTAATGAAAAACTGTTTTTT
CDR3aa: CAISEGRQGPNEKLFF

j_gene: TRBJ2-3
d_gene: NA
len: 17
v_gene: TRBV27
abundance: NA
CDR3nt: TGTGCCAGCAGTCCCGCGGTGAGGGGCTTAGAGACAGATACGCAGTATTTT
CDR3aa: CASSPAVRGLETDTQYF

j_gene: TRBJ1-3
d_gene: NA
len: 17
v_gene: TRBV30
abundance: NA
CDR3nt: TGTGCCTGGAGCGCCGCCCGAGGGACCTTCTCTGGAAACACCATATATTTT
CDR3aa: CAWSAARGTFSGNTIYF

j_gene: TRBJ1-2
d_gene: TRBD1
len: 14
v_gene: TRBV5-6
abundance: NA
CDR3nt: TGTGCCAGCAGTTCCGACAGGGGAACATATGGCTACACCTTC
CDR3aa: CASSSDRGTYGYTF

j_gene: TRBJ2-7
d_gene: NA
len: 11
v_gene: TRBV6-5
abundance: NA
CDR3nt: TGTGCCAGCAGGTTCTCCTACGAGCAGTACTTC
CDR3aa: CASRFSYEQYF

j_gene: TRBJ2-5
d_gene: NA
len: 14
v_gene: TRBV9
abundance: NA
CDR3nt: TGTGCCAGCAGCGCCGGACAAGTGTGGGAGACCCAGTACTTC
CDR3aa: CASSAGQVWETQYF

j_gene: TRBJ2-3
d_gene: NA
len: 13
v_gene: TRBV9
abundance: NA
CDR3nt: TGTGCCAGCAGCGTAGGGGGGTCAGATACGCAGTATTTT
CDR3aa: CASSVGGSDTQYF

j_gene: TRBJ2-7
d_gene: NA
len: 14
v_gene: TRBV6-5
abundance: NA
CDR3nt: TGTGCCAGCAGTTACGATTGGGGGGCCTACGAGCAGTACTTC
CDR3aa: CASSYDWGAYEQYF

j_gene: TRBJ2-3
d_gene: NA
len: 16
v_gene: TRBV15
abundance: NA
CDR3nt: TGTGCCACCAGCAGAGGGCCTGGGAGTCGCACAGATACGCAGTATTTT
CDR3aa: CATSRGPGSRTDTQYF